A single sample gave rise to the 26 T cell receptor beta chains below, sequenced in a study of T cell responses to AZD1222 COVID-19 vaccine. The assay was immunoSEQ multiplex PCR, and TCRdb's table has in-frame clones only and misses some. The sample lists 150,000 or so clones; 85% to 95% were seen once. This material consisted of peripheral blood, taken on day 0 of MenACWY control vaccination. These TCRs come from an adult in good health.

The chain couples TRBV6-1 to TRBJ2-2; 11 nucleotides align to TRBD1. The CDR3 is 17 amino acids. CDR1 and CDR2 from the germline V gene are MNHNS and SASEGT. The J segment lost 6 bases and the V segment lost 2 bases, leaving 8 bases of the junction unmatched. The CDR3 nucleotides are TGTGCCAGCAGTGAAAGGACAGGGGGCATAGTACCCGGGGAGCTGTTTTTT. Its protein is CASSERTGGIVPGELFF.

This CDR3 reads CATSRNDRLDQHF. The CDR3 region has the DNA TGTGCCACCAGCAGAAACGACAGGCTGGATCAGCATTTT. The chain joins TRBV15 to TRBJ1-5, with D possibly TRBD1 on 6 matching bases. The V end lost 2 bases, the J end lost 13 bases, and 15 bases lay between the germline ends. CDR1 and CDR2 from the germline V gene are LNHNV and YYDKDF (reference sequence). The CDR3 consists of 13 residues.

The chain has TRBV7-2 and TRBJ1-2; 11 bases agree with TRBD1. Germline V gene data show CDR1 as SGHTA and CDR2 as FQGNSA. The CDR3 runs to 14 residues. V was pared by 5 bases and J by 3 bases, with 2 bases of the junction left unmatched. The CDR3 sequence: CASSGDRGDYGYTF. Written as DNA, the CDR3 is TGTGCCAGCAGCGGGGACAGGGGGGACTATGGCTACACCTTC.

The V call is TRBV15, the J call TRBJ1-2; 8 bases are shared with TRBD1. Looked up from germline, CDR1 is LNHNV and CDR2 is YYDKDF (reference sequence). Losses at the gene ends were 5 bases for V and 7 bases for J; bases not matched to a gene: 3. This CDR3 comprises 12 residues. The CDR3 loop reads CATSGDRSGYTF. DNA for the CDR3: TGTGCCACCAGCGGGGACAGGAGTGGCTACACCTTC.

V is TRBV5-1 and J is TRBJ1-4; D ambiguous. Germline lookup yields CDR1 SGHRS and CDR2 YFSETQ. The germline V and J ends were trimmed by 3 bases and 8 bases, with 17 bases remaining between them. The CDR3 is 15 amino acids. Written as DNA, the CDR3 is TGCGCCAGCAGCTCGCAAGGTGCGGCGAGAGAAAAACTGTTTTTT. Translation: CASSSQGAAREKLFF.

V gene TRBV27 combines with J gene TRBJ1-1; 7 nucleotides agree with TRBD1. Trimming cost V 2 bases and J 0 bases; bases outside gene matches: 6. CDR3 size: 16 residues. Germline loops: CDR1 MNHEY, CDR2 SMNVEV (reference sequence). The CDR3 DNA sequence: TGTGCCAGCAGTTTAACAGGGGCAGGGGTGAACACTGAAGCTTTCTTT. Encoded protein: CASSLTGAGVNTEAFF.

V is TRBV4-3 and J is TRBJ1-2; D is perhaps TRBD1 (5 bases). Between the trimmed V and J ends, which lost 4 bases and 4 bases, there was a span of 16 bases. The germline CDR1 and CDR2 sequences are LGHNA and YSLEER. The CDR3 is made up of 15 amino acids. CDR3 sequence (DNA): TGCGCCAGCAGCCCTATCCAGGGTAGTCCCTATGGCTACACCTTC. It yields the protein CASSPIQGSPYGYTF.

The chain is built from TRBV11-1 and TRBJ2-1; perhaps D is TRBD1 or TRBD2 (5 bases each). The germline V gene encodes CDR1 SGHAT and CDR2 FQDESV (reference sequence). The V end lost 5 bases, the J end lost 7 bases, and 21 bases lay between the germline ends. The CDR3 has 16 amino acids. The CDR3 bases are TGTGCCAGCAGCCCGCCCGGGACCCTATATCCGAATGAGCAGTTCTTC. Its translation is CASSPPGTLYPNEQFF.

The chain uses TRBV11-2 and TRBJ2-1, with TRBD2 identical over 12 bases. Trimming removed 5 bases from V and 13 bases from J; junction bases left unmatched: 3. CDR1 is SGHAT and CDR2 is FQNNGV in the germline V gene. CDR3 length equals 12 residues. The CDR3 sequence is CASSETSGRQFF. In nucleotides, the CDR3 is TGTGCCAGCAGCGAGACTAGCGGGAGACAGTTCTTC.

The CDR3 nucleotides read TGTGCCAGCAGCCCCAGTCTCATGGATACGCAGTATTTT. Protein: CASSPSLMDTQYF. The chain combines TRBV4-2 with TRBJ2-3; no reliable D call. V was trimmed by 4 bases and J by 6 bases, leaving 11 bases between them. Germline V gene sequence: CDR1 LGHNA, CDR2 YNFKEQ. This CDR3 contains 13 residues.

This rearrangement joins TRBV7-9 to TRBJ1-3, with 7 positions matching TRBD1. V shed 5 bases and J 8 bases; nucleotides not matched to a gene: 9. The CDR3 consists of 14 residues. Looked up from germline, CDR1 is SEHNR and CDR2 is FQNEAQ (reference sequence). Here the CDR3 reads CASSPGTVLHTIYF. The CDR3 DNA is TGTGCCAGCAGCCCAGGGACAGTCCTGCACACCATATATTTT.

This clone was counted a few times. V gene TRBV28 combines with J gene TRBJ2-1, with 10 bases that match TRBD2. Germline CDR1 reads MDHEN; CDR2 reads SYDVKM. J gave up 4 bases and V 6 bases, and 12 bases lay outside the gene matches. CDR3 size: 17 residues. CDR3 residues: CASRWTSGSQIYNEQFF. Here the CDR3 DNA reads TGTGCCAGCAGGTGGACTAGCGGATCTCAAATATACAATGAGCAGTTCTTC.

The table lists this clone with a few counts. This chain connects TRBV14 to TRBJ2-3; D is uncertain. The CDR3 totals 13 residues. Germline CDR1 is SGHDN and CDR2 is FVKESK. Trimming cost V 3 bases and J 4 bases, with 8 bases left between them. The CDR3 loop is CASSHGGSDTQYF. For the CDR3, the DNA is TGTGCCAGCAGCCACGGTGGGTCAGATACGCAGTATTTT.

About this clone itself: The identical CDR3 is also encoded by other nucleotide sequences in the sample. The chain has TRBV19 and TRBJ1-2; D remains unclear. The V gene lost 3 bases and the J gene lost 0 bases, with 8 bases spanning the gap. Germline V gives CDR1 LNHDA, CDR2 SQIVND (reference sequence). This CDR3 is 14 amino acids long. The CDR3 spells CASSIVRSNYGYTF. The DNA for the CDR3 is TGTGCCAGTAGTATTGTTAGGTCTAACTATGGCTACACCTTC.

The J gene is TRBJ2-1, the V gene TRBV19, with 11 bases matching TRBD2. V trimming: 0 bases; J trimming: 8 bases; junction bases outside the gene matches: 12. This CDR3 region has 18 residues. The germline V gene encodes CDR1 LNHDA and CDR2 SQIVND (reference sequence). CDR3 nucleotides: TGTGCCAGTAGTATAGATCCTCCACTAGCGGGGGCCAGGGATGAGCAGTTCTTC. It encodes CASSIDPPLAGARDEQFF.

V and J are TRBV3-1 (or the pseudogene TRBV3-2) and TRBJ1-2; D is undetermined. V was shortened by 0 bases and J by 4 bases, with 12 bases between the two germline ends. The CDR3 extends over 15 amino acids. Germline values: CDR1 LGHDT, CDR2 YNNKEL (reference sequence). The CDR3 coding sequence is TGTGCCAGCAGCCAAGAGGGCAGACGGGGCTATGGCTACACCTTC. It translates to CASSQEGRRGYGYTF.

Regarding this clone: One end of the junction varies from germline; a read error may be responsible. This chain uses TRBV5-4 with TRBJ2-7, with 7 nucleotides matching TRBD1. Per germline, CDR1 SGHNT and CDR2 YYREEE (reference sequence). CDR3 length equals 12 residues. CDR3 in DNA: TGTGCCAGCAGCTTGGACCGGGACAGATCTGACTTC. This translates into CASSLDRDRSDF. The complete variable domain, with remaining parts taken from reference TRBV5-4 and TRBJ2-7, reads ETGVTQSPTHLIKTRGQQVTLRCSSQSGHNTVSWYQQALGQGPQFIFQYYREEENGRGNFPPRFSGLQFPNYSSELNVNALELDDSALYLCASSLDRDRSDFGPGTRLTVT.

This chain joins TRBV27 and TRBJ1-1, with TRBD1 matching 8 bases. The CDR3 sequence is 14 residues long. The trim removed 3 bases at V and 4 bases at J, leaving 4 bases unmatched. Germline V CDR1 and CDR2: MNHEY, SMNVEV (reference sequence). The CDR3 here is CASSFRGQSTEAFF. The CDR3, as DNA: TGTGCCAGCAGTTTCAGGGGGCAGAGCACTGAAGCTTTCTTT.

The chain has TRBV28 and TRBJ1-6; no firm D call. The germline gives CDR1 MDHEN, CDR2 SYDVKM. V lost 2 bases and J lost 9, with 20 bases in between. This CDR3 contains 17 residues. The CDR3 nucleotides read TGTGCCAGCAGTTTAGACTTGAGATTCGGAGGGATTTCACCCCTCCACTTT. Amino acids: CASSLDLRFGGISPLHF.

This sequence joins TRBV5-6 and TRBJ2-5, with D hard to call. The CDR3 is 15 residues long. The V end was cut by 4 bases, the J end by 4 bases, with 17 bases between. The germline V gene encodes CDR1 SGHDT and CDR2 YYEEEE. Here the CDR3 reads CASSLGLVARETQYF. CDR3 nucleotides: TGTGCCAGCAGCCTAGGATTAGTAGCCCGAGAGACCCAGTACTTC.

The J gene is TRBJ2-7, the V gene TRBV9, with 7 positions matching TRBD1. After removal of 2 bases from V and 0 bases from J, the junction contained 2 bases not matched to a gene. Germline assignment: CDR1 SGDLS and CDR2 YYNGEE. This CDR3 has 14 amino acids. The CDR3 region has the DNA TGTGCCAGCAGCGTCTCAGGGGGCTCCTACGAGCAGTACTTC. Its translation is CASSVSGGSYEQYF.

This clone was seen only once. One end of the junction varies from germline; a read error may be responsible. V and J are TRBV20-1 and TRBJ1-2; no firm D call. The CDR3 covers 12 residues. Germline loops: CDR1 DFQATT, CDR2 SNEGSKA (reference sequence). In DNA, the CDR3 is TGCAGTGCTAGTCGGGGTGCTTATGGCTTCACCTTC. Amino acid sequence: CSASRGAYGFTF.

The genes are TRBV4-1 and TRBJ2-1; the D gene could be TRBD1 or TRBD2 (6 bases each). Germline V gene lookup returns CDR1 MGHRA and CDR2 YSYEKL. The V and J ends lost 0 bases and 7 bases respectively, with 13 bases between them. This CDR3 contains 15 residues. The CDR3 DNA reads TGCGCCAGCAGCCAAGAAGGGGGGTTTGGTAATGAGCAGTTCTTC. It is translated as CASSQEGGFGNEQFF.

This clone was seen a handful of times. The chain couples TRBV7-3 to TRBJ2-2; D call uncertain. The CDR3 totals 11 residues. Germline CDR1 is SGHTA and CDR2 is FQGTGA. Deletions cut 4 bases from V and 7 bases from J, with 4 bases between. This CDR3 is CASSSNGELFF. The CDR3 DNA reads as TGTGCCAGCAGCTCTAACGGGGAGCTGTTTTTT.

For the CDR3, the DNA is TGTGCCAGCAGCTTAGGGTGGGCTCCCGGGTCTGGGGCCAACGTCCTGACTTTC. It yields the protein CASSLGWAPGSGANVLTF. The V gene is TRBV13, the J gene TRBJ2-6; D not resolved. Trimming removed 0 bases at V and 1 base at J, with 13 bases between. CDR3 size: 18 residues. Per the germline V gene, CDR1 is PRHDT and CDR2 is FYEKMQ (reference sequence). Using reference TRBV13 and TRBJ2-6 for the parts outside the CDR3, the full variable domain is AAGVIQSPRHLIKEKRETATLKCYPIPRHDTVYWYQQGPGQDPQFLISFYEKMQSDKGSIPDRFSAQQFSDYHSELNMSSLELGDSALYFCASSLGWAPGSGANVLTFGAGSRLTVL.

This chain joins TRBV5-1 and TRBJ1-2; possibly TRBD1 for D (5 bases). This CDR3 comprises 15 residues. Germline assignment: CDR1 SGHRS and CDR2 YFSETQ. The V and J ends lost 3 bases and 3 bases respectively, with 15 bases between them. The CDR3: CASSSRLRGDYGYTF. The CDR3 bases are TGCGCCAGCAGCTCACGCCTAAGAGGGGACTATGGCTACACCTTC. Combining the CDR3 with reference TRBV5-1 and TRBJ1-2 gives the whole variable domain KAGVTQTPRYLIKTRGQQVTLSCSPISGHRSVSWYQQTPGQGLQFLFEYFSETQRNKGNFPGRFSGRQFSNSRSEMNVSTLELGDSALYLCASSSRLRGDYGYTFGSGTRLTVV.